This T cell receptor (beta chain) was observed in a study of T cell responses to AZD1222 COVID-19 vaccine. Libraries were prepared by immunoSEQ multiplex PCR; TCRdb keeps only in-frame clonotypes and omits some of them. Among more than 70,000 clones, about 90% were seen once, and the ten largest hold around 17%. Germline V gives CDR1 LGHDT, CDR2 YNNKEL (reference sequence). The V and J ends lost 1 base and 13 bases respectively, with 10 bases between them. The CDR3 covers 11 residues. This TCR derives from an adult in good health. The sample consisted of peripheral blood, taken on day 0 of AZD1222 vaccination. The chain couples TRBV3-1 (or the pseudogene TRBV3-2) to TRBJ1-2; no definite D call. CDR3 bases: TGTGCCAGCAGCCAAGTGATGGCCATCACCTTC. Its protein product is CASSQVMAITF.